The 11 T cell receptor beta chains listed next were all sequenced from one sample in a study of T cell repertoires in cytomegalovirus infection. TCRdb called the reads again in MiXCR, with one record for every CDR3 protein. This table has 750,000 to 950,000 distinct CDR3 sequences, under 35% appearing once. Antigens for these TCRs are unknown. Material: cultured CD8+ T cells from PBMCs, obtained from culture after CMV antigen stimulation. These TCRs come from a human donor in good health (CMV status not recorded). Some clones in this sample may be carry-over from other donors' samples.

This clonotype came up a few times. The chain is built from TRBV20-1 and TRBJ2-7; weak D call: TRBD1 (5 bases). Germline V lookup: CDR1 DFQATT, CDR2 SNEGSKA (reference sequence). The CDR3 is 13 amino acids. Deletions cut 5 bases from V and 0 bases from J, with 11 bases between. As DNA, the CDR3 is TGCAGTGCTGGATTCAGGGCCTCCTACGAGCAGTACTTC. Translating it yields CSAGFRASYEQYF.

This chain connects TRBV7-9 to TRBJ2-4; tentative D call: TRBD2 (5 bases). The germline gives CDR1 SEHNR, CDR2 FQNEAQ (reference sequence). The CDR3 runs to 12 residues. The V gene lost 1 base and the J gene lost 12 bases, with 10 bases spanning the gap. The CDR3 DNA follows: TGTGCCAGCAGCTTAGGAGGGAGAGATCAGTACTTC. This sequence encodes CASSLGGRDQYF.

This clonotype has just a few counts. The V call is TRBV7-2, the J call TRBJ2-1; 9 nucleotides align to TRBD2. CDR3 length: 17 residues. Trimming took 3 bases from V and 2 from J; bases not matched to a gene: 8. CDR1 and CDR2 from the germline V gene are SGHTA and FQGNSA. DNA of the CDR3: TGTGCCAGCAGCTTCCCCCACAGCGGGGGGCCCTACAATGAGCAGTTCTTC. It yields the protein CASSFPHSGGPYNEQFF. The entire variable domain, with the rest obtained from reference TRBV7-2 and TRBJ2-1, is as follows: GAGVSQSPSNKVTEKGKDVELRCDPISGHTALYWYRQSLGQGLEFLIYFQGNSAPDKSGLPSDRFSAERTGGSVSTLTIQRTQQEDSAVYLCASSFPHSGGPYNEQFFGPGTRLTVL.

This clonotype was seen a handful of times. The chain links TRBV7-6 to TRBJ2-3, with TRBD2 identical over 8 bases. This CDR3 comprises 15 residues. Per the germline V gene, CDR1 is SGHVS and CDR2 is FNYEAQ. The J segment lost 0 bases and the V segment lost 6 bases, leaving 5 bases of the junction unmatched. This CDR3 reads CASSSGGASTDTQYF. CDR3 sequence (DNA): TGTGCCAGCAGTTCCGGGGGGGCTAGCACAGATACGCAGTATTTT.

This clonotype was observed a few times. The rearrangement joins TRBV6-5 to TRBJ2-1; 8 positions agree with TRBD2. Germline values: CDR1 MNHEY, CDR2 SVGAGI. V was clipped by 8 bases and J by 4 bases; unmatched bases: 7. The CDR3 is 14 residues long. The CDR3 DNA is TGTGCCAGCTCTTGGCGGGGGGTTTACAATGAGCAGTTCTTC. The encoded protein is CASSWRGVYNEQFF.

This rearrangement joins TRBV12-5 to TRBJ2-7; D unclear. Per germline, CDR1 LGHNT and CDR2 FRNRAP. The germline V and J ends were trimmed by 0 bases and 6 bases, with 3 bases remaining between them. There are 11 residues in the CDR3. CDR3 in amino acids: CASGLVGEQYF. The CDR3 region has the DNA TGTGCTAGTGGTTTGGTAGGCGAGCAGTACTTC.

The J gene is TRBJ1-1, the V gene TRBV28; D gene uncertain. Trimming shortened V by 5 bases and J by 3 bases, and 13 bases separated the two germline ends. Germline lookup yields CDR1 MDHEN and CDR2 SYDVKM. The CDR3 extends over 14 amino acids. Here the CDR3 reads CASSPTAEYTEAFF. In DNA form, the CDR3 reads TGTGCCAGCAGTCCCACCGCAGAATACACTGAAGCTTTCTTT.

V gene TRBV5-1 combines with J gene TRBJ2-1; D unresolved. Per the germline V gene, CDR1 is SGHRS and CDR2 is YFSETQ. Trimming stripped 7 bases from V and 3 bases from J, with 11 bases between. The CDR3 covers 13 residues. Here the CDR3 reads CASAVLLYNEQFF. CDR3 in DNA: TGCGCCAGCGCGGTCCTCCTCTACAATGAGCAGTTCTTC.

The CDR3 loop reads CASSLDGAPGNTIYF. Written as DNA, the CDR3 is TGTGCCAGCAGCTTAGACGGGGCCCCTGGAAACACCATATATTTT. The chain has TRBV7-9 and TRBJ1-3, with a possible D match to TRBD1 (5 bases). CDR3 size: 15 residues. Germline CDR1 is SEHNR and CDR2 is FQNEAQ (reference sequence). V gave up 1 base and J gave up 2 bases, with 9 bases separating them.

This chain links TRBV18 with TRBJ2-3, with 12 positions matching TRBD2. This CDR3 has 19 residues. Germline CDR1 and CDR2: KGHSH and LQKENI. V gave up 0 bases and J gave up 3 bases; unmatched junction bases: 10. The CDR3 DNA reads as TGTGCCAGCTCACCACCGCCCCTAGCGGGGGGGCCTTTGACAGATACGCAGTATTTT. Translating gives CASSPPPLAGGPLTDTQYF.

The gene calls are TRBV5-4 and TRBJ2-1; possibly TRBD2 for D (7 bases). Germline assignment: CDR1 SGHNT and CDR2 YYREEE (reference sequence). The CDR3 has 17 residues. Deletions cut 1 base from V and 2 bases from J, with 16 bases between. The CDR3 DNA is TGTGCCAGCAGCTTGTATTTTTCGGGGGGCCCCTACAATGAGCAGTTCTTC. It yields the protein CASSLYFSGGPYNEQFF.